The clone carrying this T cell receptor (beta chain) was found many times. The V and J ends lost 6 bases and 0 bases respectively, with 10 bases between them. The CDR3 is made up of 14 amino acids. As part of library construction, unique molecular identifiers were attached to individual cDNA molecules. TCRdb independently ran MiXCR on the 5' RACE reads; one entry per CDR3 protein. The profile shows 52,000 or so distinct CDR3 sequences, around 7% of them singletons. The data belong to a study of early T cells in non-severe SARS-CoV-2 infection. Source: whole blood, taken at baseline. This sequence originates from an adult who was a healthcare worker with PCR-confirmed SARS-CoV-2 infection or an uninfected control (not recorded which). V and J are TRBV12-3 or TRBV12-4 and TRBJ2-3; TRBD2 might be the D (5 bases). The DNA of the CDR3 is TGTGCCAGCAGCGCTGGCGGGAGCACAGATACGCAGTATTTT. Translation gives CASSAGGSTDTQYF.